The 23 T cell receptor beta chains below all came from one sample that was sequenced in a study of blood T cells in healthy people across ages. Combining a sample-barcoded 5' primer with a J-beta primer mix, a second PCR ran for 7 to 11 cycles. TCRdb processed the 5' RACE reads anew with MiXCR; each CDR3 protein has one entry. The table lists about 1.7 million distinct CDR3 sequences, under 30% of them singletons, with more than 6% in the top ten. The sequencing sample was made of blood. The origin of the receptors is a woman aged 30 to 39 in good health.

The chain couples TRBV12-3 or TRBV12-4 to TRBJ2-3; TRBD2 matches 7 bases. The CDR3 consists of 14 residues. J lost 13 bases, V lost 8 bases, and 18 bases had no gene match. The CDR3 loop reads CASGRREGSDMEYF. DNA of the CDR3: TGTGCCAGCGGCAGGAGGGAGGGTTCAGATATGGAGTATTTT.

The V gene is TRBV7-2, the J gene TRBJ1-1; D remains ambiguous. The V end lost 2 bases, the J end lost 3 bases, and 10 bases lay between the germline ends. Looked up from germline, CDR1 is SGHTA and CDR2 is FQGNSA. The CDR3 has 14 amino acids. Written as DNA, the CDR3 is TGTGCCAGCAGCTTATGGGTTCGGGACACTGAAGCTTTCTTT. Protein sequence: CASSLWVRDTEAFF.

This chain joins TRBV20-1 and TRBJ2-1, with TRBD2 matching 13 bases. The CDR3 has 13 amino acids. V was clipped by 5 bases and J by 8 bases; unmatched bases: 3. CDR1 is DFQATT and CDR2 is SNEGSKA in the germline V gene (reference sequence). CDR3 DNA sequence: TGCAGTGCTCGACTAGCGGGAGGCTATGAGCAGTTCTTC. Translated: CSARLAGGYEQFF.

Details on this clonotype: Relative to the germline gene, one junction end is altered; a read error may explain this. This sequence joins TRBV5-1 and TRBJ2-1; D is uncertain. Germline lookup yields CDR1 SGHRS and CDR2 YFSETQ. This CDR3 contains 15 residues. CDR3 sequence: CTSSLAGYQFNEQFF. CDR3 in DNA: TGCACCAGCAGCTTGGCCGGCTACCAGTTCAATGAGCAGTTCTTC.

This clonotype was observed at least ten times. The chain carries TRBV5-1 and TRBJ2-7; D gene uncertain. The CDR3 loop spans 13 amino acids. Germline loops: CDR1 SGHRS, CDR2 YFSETQ. Between the trimmed V and J ends, which lost 3 bases and 4 bases, there was a span of 11 bases. The CDR3 coding sequence is TGCGCCAGCAGCTCCCCCCCCCTATACGAGCAGTACTTC. It is translated as CASSSPPLYEQYF.

Ten or more counts support this clonotype. The chain is built from TRBV29-1 and TRBJ2-7; TRBD2 is a possible D gene (5 bases). Deletions cut 4 bases from V and 2 bases from J, with 15 bases between. The CDR3 is made up of 14 amino acids. Per the germline V gene, CDR1 is SQVTM and CDR2 is ANQGSEA. The CDR3 sequence: CSVVSGEYPYEQYF. The CDR3, as DNA: TGCAGCGTTGTCAGTGGGGAGTACCCCTACGAGCAGTACTTC.

This clonotype occurred once. This may stem from a read error, because a much larger clone lies one nucleotide away. The chain has TRBV28 and TRBJ1-2, with 7 bases that match TRBD1. This CDR3 region has 13 residues. CDR1 is MDHEN, CDR2 SYDVKM, per germline. The CDR3 reads CAGSLRDSYGYTF. CDR3 sequence (DNA): TGTGCCGGCAGTTTACGGGACAGCTATGGCTACACCTTC.

This clonotype has more than one count but fewer than ten. This chain connects TRBV24-1 to TRBJ2-1, with 10 bases identical to TRBD2. The J call is uncertain, as TRBJ2-7 better fits the DNA end. The V gene's germline CDR1 is KGHDR and CDR2 SFDVKD. CDR3 length: 16 residues. The CDR3 loop is CATSDSSGSSYNEQYF. The CDR3 DNA sequence: TGTGCCACCAGTGATTCTAGCGGGAGCTCCTACAATGAGCAGTACTTC.

There are a few counts of this clonotype. The junction and the germline gene differ at one end; a read error may be behind it. The rearrangement joins TRBV20-1 to TRBJ2-3; 11 bases are shared with TRBD2. The CDR3 contains 16 residues. Germline CDR1 reads DFQATT; CDR2 reads SNEGSKA (reference sequence). In DNA form, the CDR3 reads TGCAATGCTAGAGATAGCGGGGGGGCTAGCACAGATACGCAGTATTTT. Its translation: CNARDSGGASTDTQYF.

On this clonotype itself: A much more abundant neighbour one base away suggests this may be a read error. The V call is TRBV7-2, the J call TRBJ2-1; D gene uncertain. Germline V CDR1 and CDR2: SGHTA, FQGNSA. The CDR3 consists of 10 residues. The V and J ends lost 4 bases and 15 bases respectively, with 10 bases between them. The chain's CDR3 is CASSSAVMFF. In nucleotides, the CDR3 is TGTGCCAGCAGCTCAGCCGTGATGTTCTTC.

The chain has TRBV12-3 or TRBV12-4 and TRBJ1-5; no clear D gene. The CDR3 has 14 residues. Trimming shortened V by 2 bases and J by 3 bases, and 8 bases separated the two germline ends. CDR3 nucleotides: TGTGCCAGCAGTTTATGGACGGACAATCAGCCCCAGCATTTT. Amino acid sequence: CASSLWTDNQPQHF.

The sample holds a few counts of this clonotype. V gene TRBV14 combines with J gene TRBJ2-5, with 13 bases lining up with TRBD2. The CDR3 has 17 residues. After removal of 4 bases from V and 1 base from J, the junction contained 6 bases not matched to a gene. Germline lookup yields CDR1 SGHDN and CDR2 FVKESK. The CDR3 DNA is TGTGCCAGCAGCCCCGGACTAGCGGGAGCTTTCCAAGAGACCCAGTACTTC. The encoded protein is CASSPGLAGAFQETQYF.

The rearrangement joins TRBV3-1 to TRBJ1-1; TRBD1 aligns across 9 bases. With V trimmed by 4 bases and J by 5 bases, 5 bases remained unmatched. CDR3 size: 14 residues. Germline CDR1 is LGHDT and CDR2 is YNNKEL (reference sequence). The CDR3 here is CASSRRDRETEAFF. Here the CDR3 DNA reads TGTGCCAGCAGCCGCCGGGACAGGGAGACTGAAGCTTTCTTT. Using reference TRBV3-1 and TRBJ1-1 for the parts outside the CDR3, the full variable domain is DTAVSQTPKYLVTQMGNDKSIKCEQNLGHDTMYWYKQDSKKFLKIMFSYNNKELIINETVPNRFSPKSPDKAHLNLHINSLELGDSAVYFCASSRRDRETEAFFGQGTRLTVV.

A few counts support this clonotype. The genes are TRBV4-1 and TRBJ1-5, with 10 bases identical to TRBD1. Per the germline V gene, CDR1 is MGHRA and CDR2 is YSYEKL. After removal of 2 bases from V and 6 bases from J, the junction contained 1 base not matched to a gene. The CDR3 extends over 14 amino acids. The CDR3 sequence is CASSQRDRGQPQHF. In DNA, the CDR3 is TGCGCCAGCAGCCAACGGGACAGGGGTCAGCCCCAGCATTTT.

This clonotype was observed at least ten times. The chain has TRBV9 and TRBJ2-1; D is possibly TRBD2 (5 bases). Per the germline V gene, CDR1 is SGDLS and CDR2 is YYNGEE. V lost 4 bases and J lost 2, with 19 bases in between. This CDR3 comprises 17 residues. CDR3 loop: CASSQRRTLVAYNEQFF. CDR3 nucleotides: TGTGCCAGCAGCCAAAGGCGAACACTAGTAGCCTACAATGAGCAGTTCTTC.

The chain uses TRBV7-9 and TRBJ2-7, with 9 bases lining up with TRBD1. V dropped 5 bases and J dropped 4; count of bases not matched to a gene: 6. The CDR3 is 14 residues long. Looked up from germline, CDR1 is SEHNR and CDR2 is FQNEAQ (reference sequence). CDR3 sequence (DNA): TGTGCCAGCAGCCCGCGGGACAGGGAATACGAGCAGTACTTC. As protein: CASSPRDREYEQYF.

This clonotype was observed many times. CDR3 nucleotides: TGCGCCAGCAGCTTGGAGGGGAGCTCTGGGGCCAACGTCCTGACTTTC. It translates to CASSLEGSSGANVLTF. The chain has TRBV5-1 and TRBJ2-6; D could derive from TRBD1 or TRBD2 (5 bases each). CDR1 is SGHRS, CDR2 YFSETQ, per germline. CDR3 length equals 16 residues. V was pared by 0 bases and J by 0 bases, with 7 bases between.

CDR3 sequence (DNA): TGTGCCAGCAGCTCACTAAGACTAGCGGGGATAGATACGCAGTATTTT. Translation gives CASSSLRLAGIDTQYF. The chain has TRBV6-5 and TRBJ2-3; 11 nucleotides line up with TRBD2. J was trimmed by 5 bases and V by 6 bases; bases with no gene match: 10. The CDR3 spans 16 residues. Per the germline V gene, CDR1 is MNHEY and CDR2 is SVGAGI.

In this sample, this clonotype turned up many times. The chain is built from TRBV29-1 and TRBJ2-5; unclear D gene. The V gene's germline CDR1 is SQVTM and CDR2 ANQGSEA. The V gene lost 4 bases and the J gene lost 4 bases, with 10 bases spanning the gap. The CDR3 is 12 amino acids. CDR3 in DNA: TGCAGCGTTGGGTGGATGGCAGAGACCCAGTACTTC. It translates to CSVGWMAETQYF.

A remark on this clonotype: A read error may explain this, as a much larger clone is one base away. V usage is TRBV7-9 and J usage is TRBJ2-1, with D tentatively TRBD2 (6 bases). Per the germline V gene, CDR1 is SEHNR and CDR2 is FQNEAQ (reference sequence). The length of the CDR3 is 14 residues. The CDR3, as DNA: TGTGTCAGCAGTATCGAGGTGGGGAGGAATGAGCAGTTCTTC. Its protein product is CVSSIEVGRNEQFF.

The chain has TRBV5-1 and TRBJ1-2; 7 bases are a match to TRBD1. The CDR3 has 14 amino acids. The V and J ends lost 4 bases and 8 bases, in that order; junction bases with no gene match: 11. Germline lookup yields CDR1 SGHRS and CDR2 YFSETQ. CDR3 sequence reads: CASSPRQGRWGYTF. The CDR3 bases are TGCGCCAGCAGCCCCCGACAGGGTCGGTGGGGCTACACCTTC.

The rearrangement links TRBV21-1 to TRBJ1-1; the D segment call TRBD1 is taken from the table without a DNA check. TRBV21-1 is recorded as a pseudogene. The CDR3 has 16 residues. The CDR3: CASSKAGARLNTEAFF. In DNA, the CDR3 is TGTGCCAGCAGCAAAGCTGGGGCCAGGTTGAACACTGAAGCTTTCTTT.

The V and J genes are TRBV21-1 and TRBJ2-3; the D call in the table, TRBD2, was not verified against the DNA. TRBV21-1 is assigned pseudogene status. CDR3 size: 16 residues. In DNA form, the CDR3 reads TGTGCCAGCAGCAAAGCGCGAGCGGGGGACACAGATACGCAGTATTTT. Translating it yields CASSKARAGDTDTQYF.